Below are 28 T cell receptor beta chains sequenced from a single sample in a study of a mutant IDH1 vaccine in newly diagnosed glioma (dated by TCRdb to about 2021). The library was built by means of the immunoSEQ multiplex PCR assay. Held by TCRdb, this immuneACCESS table contains in-frame sequences only and omits some clones. Under half of the omission traces to an unresolved V gene where checked; the cause of the rest is unknown. The sample table contains nearly 55,000 clones; only one count was recorded for roughly four fifths of them. The ten largest account for under 3.5% of the sample. Their cognate antigens are unknown. The time point label, read with the paper, signifies: week 5, during vaccination. Every vaccine dose consisted of 300 ug of a 20-mer mutant IDH1 peptide in Montanide, administered subcutaneously together with topical imiquimod. The specimen comprised PBMCs, sampled from a glioma patient whose treatment included an IDH1 peptide vaccine. These TCRs come from a man under 40 with glioma.

The chain uses TRBV19 and TRBJ2-2; tentative D call: TRBD1 (6 bases). V gave up 3 bases and J gave up 3 bases, with 14 bases separating them. Germline CDR1 is LNHDA and CDR2 is SQIVND (reference sequence). CDR3 length: 16 amino acids. CDR3 residues: CASSMGQGRYTGELFF. The CDR3 nucleotides read TGTGCCAGTAGTATGGGGCAGGGGCGGTACACCGGGGAGCTGTTTTTT.

The J gene is TRBJ2-7, the V gene TRBV28, with 7 bases fitting TRBD1. The CDR3 is made up of 13 amino acids. The ends lost 2 bases at V and 8 bases at J; junction bases unmatched: 6. Germline V gene data show CDR1 as MDHEN and CDR2 as SYDVKM. The CDR3 is CASSLNRGEKQYF. As DNA, the CDR3 is TGTGCCAGCAGTTTAAACAGGGGCGAAAAGCAGTACTTC.

The chain combines TRBV27 with TRBJ1-3; the D is unclear. Trimming pared 6 bases from V and 0 bases from J, leaving 6 bases between. The CDR3 extends over 13 amino acids. Germline V gene sequence: CDR1 MNHEY, CDR2 SMNVEV (reference sequence). The CDR3 loop is CASSRYSGNTIYF. The CDR3 DNA is TGTGCCAGCAGCCGATACTCTGGAAACACCATATATTTT.

This rearrangement joins TRBV2 to TRBJ1-2; 10 nucleotides align to TRBD1. CDR3 length: 14 amino acids. Germline V lookup: CDR1 SNHLY, CDR2 FYNNEI. V shed 9 bases, J shed 4 bases, and the junction held 8 bases outside the gene matches. CDR3 sequence: CARRQGAGGYGYTF. The CDR3 DNA follows: TGTGCCAGACGACAGGGGGCAGGGGGCTATGGCTACACCTTC.

This chain uses TRBV9 with TRBJ1-1; tentatively, D is TRBD1 (6 bases). This CDR3 comprises 13 residues. The V end lost 8 bases, the J end lost 6 bases, and 17 bases lay between the germline ends. Germline CDR1 is SGDLS and CDR2 is YYNGEE. The CDR3 DNA sequence: TGTGCCAGTTCAACAGATGACAGGCCTGAAGCTTTCTTT. It codes for CASSTDDRPEAFF.

The chain carries TRBV4-1 and TRBJ1-5; D is perhaps TRBD1 (6 bases). V gave up 5 bases and J gave up 4 bases, with 18 bases separating them. Germline CDR1 reads MGHRA; CDR2 reads YSYEKL. The CDR3 runs 16 residues. DNA of the CDR3: TGCGCCAGCAGCGCACGACACAGGGACCCAAATCAGCCCCAGCATTTT. It is translated as CASSARHRDPNQPQHF.

The chain carries TRBV19 and TRBJ2-5; 12 nucleotides line up with TRBD2. V gave up 4 bases and J gave up 9 bases; unmatched junction bases: 6. Germline V gene data show CDR1 as LNHDA and CDR2 as SQIVND (reference sequence). The CDR3 is 14 residues long. The CDR3, as DNA: TGTGCCAGTAGTACGCCTAGCGGGGGGGCGGCCCAGTACTTC. Residues: CASSTPSGGAAQYF.

A few counts support this clone. The chain uses TRBV6-5 and TRBJ1-5; possibly TRBD1 for D (6 bases). Germline values: CDR1 MNHEY, CDR2 SVGAGI. The CDR3 runs 13 residues. Trimming left V 8 bases short and J 4 bases short, with 12 bases between. The chain's CDR3 is CASRQDQNQPQHF. The CDR3 nucleotides are TGTGCCAGCCGACAGGACCAAAATCAGCCCCAGCATTTT.

This clone was counted only a few times. This chain connects TRBV5-1 to TRBJ1-4; D is possibly TRBD1 (5 bases). V gave up 2 bases and J gave up 3 bases, with 8 bases separating them. Germline CDR1 is SGHRS and CDR2 is YFSETQ. This CDR3 is 14 amino acids long. DNA of the CDR3: TGCGCCAGCAGCTTTCAGGGTTCTAATGAAAAACTGTTTTTT. It is translated as CASSFQGSNEKLFF.

This rearrangement joins TRBV10-1 to TRBJ1-1, with 9 bases matching TRBD1. The V segment lost 2 bases and the J segment 5 bases; nucleotides outside the gene matches: 6. Per the germline V gene, CDR1 is WNHNN and CDR2 is SYGVQD (reference sequence). CDR3 length: 15 amino acids. CDR3: CASSERTGGRTEAFF. The CDR3 DNA reads as TGCGCCAGCAGTGAGCGAACAGGGGGCAGGACTGAAGCTTTCTTT.

CDR3 in DNA: TGTGCCAGCAGCTTGAGTGTCGCAGGGGTCTACGAGCAGTACTTC. It is translated as CASSLSVAGVYEQYF. The chain uses TRBV11-2 and TRBJ2-7; possibly TRBD1 for D (6 bases). The CDR3 extends over 15 amino acids. V dropped 3 bases and J dropped 3 bases, with 15 bases sitting between them. Germline CDR1 reads SGHAT; CDR2 reads FQNNGV.

This clone has only a few counts. The rearrangement joins TRBV6-6 to TRBJ1-5; tentative D call: TRBD1 (5 bases). The CDR3 covers 14 residues. The germline V gene encodes CDR1 MNHNY and CDR2 SVGAGI (reference sequence). The V end was cut by 4 bases, the J end by 7 bases, with 14 bases between. The CDR3 region has the DNA TGTGCCAGCAGTTTTCCGGGACGCGAGCAGCCCCAGCATTTT. Protein product: CASSFPGREQPQHF.

Note on this clone: Other nucleotide sequences from this sample produce the same CDR3. Here the CDR3 reads CASSLEGRGQVGGESNQPQHF. The CDR3, as DNA: TGTGCCAGCAGCTTAGAAGGGCGGGGTCAGGTTGGGGGCGAATCCAATCAGCCCCAGCATTTT. The chain employs TRBV7-4 and TRBJ1-5; the D gene is possibly TRBD1 (6 bases). The germline V gene has CDR1 SGHVT and CDR2 SQSDAQ. V lost 1 base, J lost 3 bases, and 28 bases lay in between. The CDR3 consists of 21 residues.

This chain joins TRBV4-1 and TRBJ2-2, with 12 nucleotides matching TRBD2. CDR1 is MGHRA and CDR2 is YSYEKL in the germline V gene. The V segment lost 1 base and the J segment 4 bases; nucleotides outside the gene matches: 1. The CDR3 length is 16 residues. CDR3 DNA: TGCGCCAGCAGCCAAGGACTAGCGGGGGTCACCGGGGAGCTGTTTTTT. Its protein product is CASSQGLAGVTGELFF.

The chain combines TRBV6-5 with TRBJ1-1, with a possible D match to TRBD1 (6 bases). The CDR3 has 12 amino acids. Looked up from germline, CDR1 is MNHEY and CDR2 is SVGAGI. V lost 0 bases to trimming and J lost 7 bases, with 6 bases between them. The CDR3 region has the DNA TGTGCCAGCAGTTACTCGACAGGTGAAGCTTTCTTT. Protein: CASSYSTGEAFF.

V gene TRBV10-2 combines with J gene TRBJ1-1; D might be TRBD1 (5 bases). Germline CDR1 and CDR2: WSHSY and SAAADI. The V end lost 4 bases, the J end lost 0 bases, and 24 bases lay between the germline ends. The CDR3 extends over 19 amino acids. CDR3 in amino acids: CASSVGSGHGVIMNTEAFF. In DNA form, the CDR3 reads TGCGCCAGCAGTGTGGGTAGTGGACACGGGGTAATTATGAACACTGAAGCTTTCTTT.

This sequence joins TRBV6-1 and TRBJ1-3; D is ambiguous. The CDR3 sequence is 14 residues long. Deletions cut 3 bases from V and 4 bases from J, with 10 bases between. Germline lookup yields CDR1 MNHNS and CDR2 SASEGT. As DNA, the CDR3 is TGTGCCAGCAGTGATAAAGGAAGAGGAAACACCATATATTTT. Translation: CASSDKGRGNTIYF.

This clone was detected once. The rearrangement uses TRBV12-5 and TRBJ1-2, with D unclear. This CDR3 spans 16 amino acids. The V gene's germline CDR1 is LGHNT and CDR2 FRNRAP. V was shortened by 0 bases and J by 2 bases, with 13 bases between the two germline ends. This CDR3 reads CASGLVSLEGNYGYTF. Written as DNA, the CDR3 is TGTGCTAGTGGTTTGGTCTCCCTAGAAGGGAACTATGGCTACACCTTC. The full variable domain, completed using reference TRBV12-5 and TRBJ1-2, is DARVTQTPRHKVTEMGQEVTMRCQPILGHNTVFWYRQTMMQGLELLAYFRNRAPLDDSGMPKDRFSAEMPDATLATLKIQPSEPRDSAVYFCASGLVSLEGNYGYTFGSGTRLTVV.

The chain recombines TRBV5-4 with TRBJ2-5; D possibly uses TRBD1 or TRBD2 (5 bases each). Germline lookup yields CDR1 SGHNT and CDR2 YYREEE (reference sequence). Trimming shortened V by 4 bases and J by 5 bases, and 12 bases separated the two germline ends. The CDR3 has 13 amino acids. The CDR3 here is CASSIDWGETQYF. The DNA for the CDR3 is TGTGCCAGCAGCATAGACTGGGGGGAGACCCAGTACTTC. Full variable domain (outside the CDR3, taken from reference TRBV5-4 and TRBJ2-5): ETGVTQSPTHLIKTRGQQVTLRCSSQSGHNTVSWYQQALGQGPQFIFQYYREEENGRGNFPPRFSGLQFPNYSSELNVNALELDDSALYLCASSIDWGETQYFGPGTRLLVL.

This sequence joins TRBV10-3 and TRBJ1-1; 10 positions agree with TRBD1. Germline V gene sequence: CDR1 ENHRY, CDR2 SYGVKD. V was pared by 8 bases and J by 6 bases, with 12 bases of the junction left unmatched. The CDR3 is 15 residues long. CDR3 region: CAISHPGQGEAEAFF. CDR3 DNA: TGTGCCATCTCCCATCCCGGACAGGGGGAGGCTGAAGCTTTCTTT.

This clone was found once. The V gene is TRBV2, the J gene TRBJ2-3, with D unclear. The germline CDR1 and CDR2 sequences are SNHLY and FYNNEI. The CDR3 has 15 residues. Trimming took 8 bases from V and 0 from J, leaving 15 bases between them. This CDR3 reads CASFLRSLSTDTQYF. In DNA form, the CDR3 reads TGTGCCAGCTTCCTGAGGAGCTTAAGCACAGATACGCAGTATTTT.

V gene TRBV11-2 combines with J gene TRBJ2-3; TRBD2 might be the D (5 bases). Looked up from germline, CDR1 is SGHAT and CDR2 is FQNNGV. The CDR3 loop spans 16 amino acids. V was trimmed by 1 base and J by 3 bases, leaving 14 bases between them. The CDR3 spells CASSLVSRVSTDTQYF. The CDR3 nucleotides are TGTGCCAGCAGCTTAGTATCGAGGGTTTCAACAGATACGCAGTATTTT.

The chain joins TRBV2 to TRBJ1-6; unclear D gene. Trimming removed 6 bases from V and 3 bases from J, with 12 bases in between. Germline V lookup: CDR1 SNHLY, CDR2 FYNNEI. CDR3 length equals 15 residues. The CDR3: CASREEGIYNSPLHF. CDR3 bases: TGTGCCAGCAGGGAGGAAGGGATCTATAATTCACCCCTCCACTTT.

The chain links TRBV9 to TRBJ1-3; D uncertain. Germline assignment: CDR1 SGDLS and CDR2 YYNGEE. Deletions cut 1 base from V and 4 bases from J, with 6 bases between. This CDR3 has 13 amino acids. The CDR3 sequence is CASSVSPGNTIYF. The CDR3 coding sequence is TGTGCCAGCAGCGTATCCCCCGGAAACACCATATATTTT.

The rearrangement uses TRBV27 and TRBJ1-4; D remains ambiguous. Trimming stripped 2 bases from V and 12 bases from J, with 16 bases between. This CDR3 has 14 residues. Looked up from germline, CDR1 is MNHEY and CDR2 is SMNVEV (reference sequence). CDR3 coding DNA: TGTGCCAGCAGTTTAACCAATCGGGGTATGCAACTGTTTTTT. It is translated as CASSLTNRGMQLFF.

The V gene is TRBV5-1, the J gene TRBJ2-7, with 9 bases lining up with TRBD1. V shed 0 bases and J 5 bases; nucleotides not matched to a gene: 12. This CDR3 is 17 amino acids long. Germline lookup yields CDR1 SGHRS and CDR2 YFSETQ. The CDR3 bases are TGCGCCAGCAGCTTGGTAGCAGGGACAGGGAAAAACAACGAGCAGTACTTC. Its protein is CASSLVAGTGKNNEQYF.

The gene calls are TRBV7-9 and TRBJ2-7, with D perhaps assigned TRBD1 or TRBD2 (5 bases each). This CDR3 is 13 amino acids long. The germline gives CDR1 SEHNR, CDR2 FQNEAQ (reference sequence). Trimming stripped 5 bases from V and 2 bases from J, with 10 bases between. CDR3 DNA: TGTGCCAGCAGCCCTGGGGGACCCTACGAGCAGTACTTC. Its protein is CASSPGGPYEQYF.

V is TRBV5-1 and J is TRBJ1-3, with D possibly matching TRBD1 (5 bases). The CDR3 sequence is 15 residues long. V dropped 0 bases and J dropped 0 bases, with 7 bases sitting between them. Germline V CDR1 and CDR2: SGHRS, YFSETQ. The CDR3 protein is CASSLGQSSGNTIYF. In DNA, the CDR3 is TGCGCCAGCAGCTTGGGACAGAGCTCTGGAAACACCATATATTTT.